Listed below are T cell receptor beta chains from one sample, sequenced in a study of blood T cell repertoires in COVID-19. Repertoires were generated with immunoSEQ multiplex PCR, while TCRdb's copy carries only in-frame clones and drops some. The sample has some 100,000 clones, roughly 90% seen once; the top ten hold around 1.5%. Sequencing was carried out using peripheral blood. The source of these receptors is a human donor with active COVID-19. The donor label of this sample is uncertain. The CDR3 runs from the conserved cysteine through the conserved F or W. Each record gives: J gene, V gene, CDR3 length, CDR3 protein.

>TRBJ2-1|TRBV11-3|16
CASSLVQRGSYNEQFF
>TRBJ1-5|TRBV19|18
CASSGTGALRYSNQPQHF
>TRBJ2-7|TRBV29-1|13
CSVASQVGYEQYF
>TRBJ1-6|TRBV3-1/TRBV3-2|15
CASSQRTGNNSPLHF
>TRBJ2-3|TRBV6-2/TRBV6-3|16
CASSYSRDRSTDTQYF
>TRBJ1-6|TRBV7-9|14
CASSPGTGDSPLHF
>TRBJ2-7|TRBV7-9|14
CASSWVDRGYEQYF
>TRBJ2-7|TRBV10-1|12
CASTSRGCEQYF
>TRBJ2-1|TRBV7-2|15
CASSYGQGSYNEQFF
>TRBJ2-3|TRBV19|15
CASSTNSGPTDTQYF
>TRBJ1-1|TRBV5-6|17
CASSLAGGLVFNTEAFF
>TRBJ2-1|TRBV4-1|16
CASSQAPSGSYNEQFF
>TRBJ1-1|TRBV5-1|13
CASMRDTNTEAFF
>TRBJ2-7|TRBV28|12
CASSWEGLEQYF
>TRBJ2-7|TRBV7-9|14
CASSLAWDRVEQYF
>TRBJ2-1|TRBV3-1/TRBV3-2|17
CASSRITGAGGYNEQFF
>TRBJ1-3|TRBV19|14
CASTGGDSGNTIYF
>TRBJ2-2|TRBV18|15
CASSPRDRVPGELFF
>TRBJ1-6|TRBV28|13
CASSLPYNSPLHF
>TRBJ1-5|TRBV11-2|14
CASSLGAVDQPQHF
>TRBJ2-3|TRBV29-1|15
CSVEGGGLSTDTQYF
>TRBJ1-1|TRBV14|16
CASSGRDRGPLGEAFF
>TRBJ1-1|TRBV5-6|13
CASRVGAGTEAFF
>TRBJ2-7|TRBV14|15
CASSFGGTGSYEQYF
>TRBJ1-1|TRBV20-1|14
CSASMERRNTEAFF
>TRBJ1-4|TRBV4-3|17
CASSHVLAARGSEKLFF
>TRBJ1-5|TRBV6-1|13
CASSDNRDQPQHF
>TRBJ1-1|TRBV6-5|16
CASSYSLGAGNTEAFF
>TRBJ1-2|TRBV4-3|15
CASSQMGFPGNGYTF
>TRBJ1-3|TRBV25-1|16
CASSEVEWSSGNTIYF
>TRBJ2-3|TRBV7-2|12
CASSPFTDTQYF
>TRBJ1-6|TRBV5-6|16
CASSLVRTPYNSPLHF
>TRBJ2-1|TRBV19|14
CASSRGSNYNEQFF
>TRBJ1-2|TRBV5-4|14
CASSLIGGSYGYTF
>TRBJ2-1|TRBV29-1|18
CSVDGLAGASGSYNEQFF
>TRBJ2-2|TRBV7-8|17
CASSLTGQGAEAGELFF
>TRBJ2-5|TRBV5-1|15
CASTLMRGAGETQYF
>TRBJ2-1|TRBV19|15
CASSIGFNPIIEQFF
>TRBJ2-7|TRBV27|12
CASSFSSYEQYF
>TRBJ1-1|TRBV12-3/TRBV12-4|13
CASSSSGNTEAFF
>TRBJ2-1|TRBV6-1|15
CASSEDGLGYNEQFF
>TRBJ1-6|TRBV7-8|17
CASTTFRNRGDNSPLHF
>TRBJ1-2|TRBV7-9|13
CASSQAGPGGYTF
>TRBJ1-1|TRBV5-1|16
CASSLGIDRWNTEAFF
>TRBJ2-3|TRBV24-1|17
CATSDQLAGFGTDTQYF
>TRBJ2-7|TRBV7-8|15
CASSLEGGGTYEQYF
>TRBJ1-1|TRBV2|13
CASIFEVNTEAFF
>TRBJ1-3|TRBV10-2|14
CASSDRGGGNTIYF
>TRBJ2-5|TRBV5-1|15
CASSLAGTSGGTQYF
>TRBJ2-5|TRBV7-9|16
CASSFGGTGLQETQYF
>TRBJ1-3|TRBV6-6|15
CASSYTEHSGNTIYF
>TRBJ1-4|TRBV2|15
CASSVRQNSNEKLFF